These 6 T cell receptor beta chains were all obtained from the same sample, sequenced in a study of cytomegalovirus exposure and HLA in healthy donors. The protocol was immunoSEQ multiplex PCR, while the TCRdb copy is restricted to in-frame clones and leaves out a portion. The sample contains around 300,000 clones, 88% of which appear only once. The sample comprised PBMCs. Receptor source: a young man in good health and CMV-seronegative.

The chain uses TRBV7-2 and TRBJ2-5, with 8 positions matching TRBD1. Germline CDR1 SGHTA, CDR2 FQGNSA. The CDR3 sequence is 15 residues long. Germline trimming cut 4 bases from V and 4 bases from J; bases unmatched to any gene: 8. The CDR3 coding sequence is TGTGCCAGCAGCTCCGGACAGGGAGTGAGAGAGACCCAGTACTTC. Translating gives CASSSGQGVRETQYF.

The rearrangement joins TRBV7-9 to TRBJ2-3, with D possibly matching TRBD1 (6 bases). CDR3 length equals 16 residues. Between the trimmed V and J ends, which lost 1 base and 0 bases, there was a span of 11 bases. The V gene's germline CDR1 is SEHNR and CDR2 FQNEAQ (reference sequence). The CDR3 DNA is TGTGCCAGCAGCTTAGAGGGGACAACTAGCACAGATACGCAGTATTTT. It encodes CASSLEGTTSTDTQYF. Full variable domain (missing parts from reference TRBV7-9 and TRBJ2-3): DTGVSQNPRHKITKRGQNVTFRCDPISEHNRLYWYRQTLGQGPEFLTYFQNEAQLEKSRLLSDRFSAERPKGSFSTLEIQRTEQGDSAMYLCASSLEGTTSTDTQYFGPGTRLTVL.

The chain recombines TRBV2 with TRBJ2-3; TRBD2 might be the D (6 bases). Deletions cut 4 bases from V and 6 bases from J, with 17 bases between. This CDR3 spans 15 amino acids. Germline V lookup: CDR1 SNHLY, CDR2 FYNNEI. The CDR3 loop is CASSVTVLAFDTQYF. Written as DNA, the CDR3 is TGTGCCAGCAGTGTCACAGTCCTAGCGTTTGATACGCAGTATTTT.

The rearrangement uses TRBV5-1 and TRBJ2-5; TRBD2 aligns across 12 bases. Trimming removed 1 base from V and 4 bases from J; junction bases left unmatched: 2. The CDR3 covers 15 residues. CDR1 SGHRS and CDR2 YFSETQ come from the germline V gene. The CDR3 region has the DNA TGCGCCAGCAGCTTGTCTAGCGGGGGGGGAGAGACCCAGTACTTC. Amino acids: CASSLSSGGGETQYF.

This clone was found once. The junction and the germline gene differ at one end; a read error may be behind it. The V gene is TRBV4-1, the J gene TRBJ1-3; 8 bases match TRBD1. The CDR3 is made up of 16 amino acids. The germline gives CDR1 MGHRA, CDR2 YSYEKL. The CDR3 protein is CASSRHSGGSENTIYF. The CDR3 DNA follows: TGCGCCAGCAGCCGCCACTCAGGGGGCTCTGAAAACACCATATATTTT.

The chain carries TRBV7-9 and TRBJ1-1; D remains ambiguous. Germline CDR1 SEHNR, CDR2 FQNEAQ (reference sequence). Deletions cut 5 bases from V and 6 bases from J, with 10 bases between. This CDR3 contains 12 residues. The CDR3 sequence: CASSADWPEAFF. CDR3 sequence (DNA): TGTGCCAGCAGCGCGGACTGGCCTGAAGCTTTCTTT.